Presented here are 3 T cell receptor beta chains from one specimen sequenced in a study of blood T cell repertoires in COVID-19. TCRdb keeps only in-frame clones here, not all; method: immunoSEQ multiplex PCR. The table has some 130,000 clones, about 87% seen once; the top ten hold about 3.6%. The sample taken for sequencing was peripheral blood. These TCRs come from a woman between 55 and 75 years old with acute or convalescent COVID-19.

The rearrangement joins TRBV9 to TRBJ1-2, with D tentatively TRBD1 (5 bases). The V gene's germline CDR1 is SGDLS and CDR2 YYNGEE. The ends were cut back, 0 bases at V and 2 bases at J, with 8 bases in the middle. CDR3 length: 14 residues. The CDR3 sequence: CASSVGGVNYGYTF. As DNA, the CDR3 is TGTGCCAGCAGCGTAGGGGGGGTAAACTATGGCTACACCTTC.

This rearrangement joins TRBV9 to TRBJ1-1; tentative D call: TRBD1 (5 bases). CDR1 is SGDLS, CDR2 YYNGEE, per germline. This CDR3 is 14 amino acids long. The V end lost 3 bases, the J end lost 1 base, and 10 bases lay between the germline ends. CDR3 sequence reads: CASSGGGKNTEAFF. CDR3 sequence (DNA): TGTGCCAGCAGCGGCGGGGGGAAGAACACTGAAGCTTTCTTT.

The J gene is TRBJ1-6, the V gene TRBV3-1 (or the pseudogene TRBV3-2); the D gene is possibly TRBD1 (5 bases). V was cut by 1 base and J by 10 bases, with 8 bases left in between. The germline CDR1 and CDR2 sequences are LGHDT and YNNKEL (reference sequence). The CDR3 contains 13 residues. The chain's CDR3 is CASSQGGGSPLHF. CDR3 nucleotide sequence: TGTGCCAGCAGCCAAGGGGGCGGATCACCCCTCCACTTT.